This T cell receptor (beta chain) was obtained from a study of T cells in tuberculosis. Overall study findings and caveats: Active tuberculosis TCR-alpha repertoires lay closer to GMM-specific TCRs than IGRA-negative controls, suggesting clonal expansion.

Worth noting for this clone: Its target is not known.

The V and J ends lost 6 bases and 3 bases, in that order; junction bases with no gene match: 8. CDR1 is MNHEY and CDR2 is SVGAGI in the germline V gene. The CDR3 runs to 15 residues. TCRdb keeps only in-frame clones here, not all; method: immunoSEQ multiplex PCR. The data hold roughly 40,000 clones, with nearly 97% observed a single time. This TCR was sampled from a donor aged 10-30 years with latent tuberculosis or without tuberculosis infection. Source material: PBMCs. The V and J genes are TRBV6-5 and TRBJ1-5, with TRBD1 identical over 7 bases. In nucleotides, the CDR3 is TGTGCCAGCAGCCAAAACAGGGGTAACAATCAGCCCCAGCATTTT. Amino acids: CASSQNRGNNQPQHF.